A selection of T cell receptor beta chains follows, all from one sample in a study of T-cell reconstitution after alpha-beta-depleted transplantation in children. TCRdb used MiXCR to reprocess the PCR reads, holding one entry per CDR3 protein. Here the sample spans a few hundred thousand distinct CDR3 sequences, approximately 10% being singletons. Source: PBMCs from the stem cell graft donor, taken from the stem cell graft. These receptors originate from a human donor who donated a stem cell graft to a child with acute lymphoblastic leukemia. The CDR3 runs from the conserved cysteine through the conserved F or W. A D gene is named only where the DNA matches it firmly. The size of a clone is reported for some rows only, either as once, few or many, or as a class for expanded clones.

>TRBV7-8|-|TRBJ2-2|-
CASRSRGPYSGELFF
TGTGCCAGCAGATCCAGGGGCCCCTACTCCGGGGAGCTGTTTTTT
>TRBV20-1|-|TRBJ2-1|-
CSASMVDEQFF
TGCAGTGCTAGTATGGTCGATGAGCAGTTCTTC
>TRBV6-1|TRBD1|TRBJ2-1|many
CASSEGQGSYNEQFF
TGTGCCAGCAGTGAGGGACAGGGAAGCTACAATGAGCAGTTCTTC
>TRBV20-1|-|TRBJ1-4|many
CSARATASGFGKLFF
TGCAGTGCTAGAGCCACGGCCAGTGGTTTCGGAAAACTGTTTTTT
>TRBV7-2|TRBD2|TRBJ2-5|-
CASSLWFSGGFGETQYF
TGTGCCAGCAGCTTATGGTTTAGCGGGGGTTTCGGAGAGACCCAGTACTTC
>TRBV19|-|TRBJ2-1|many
CASRGPSSYNEQFF
TGTGCCAGTAGGGGACCGAGCTCCTACAATGAGCAGTTCTTC
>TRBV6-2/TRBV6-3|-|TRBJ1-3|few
CASSSVATSTIYF
TGTGCCAGCAGTTCAGTGGCGACCAGCACCATATATTTT
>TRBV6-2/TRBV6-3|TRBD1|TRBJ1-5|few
CASGGQANQPQHF
TGTGCCAGCGGCGGACAGGCCAATCAGCCCCAGCATTTT
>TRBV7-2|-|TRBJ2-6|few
CASSGYQSSGANVLTF
TGTGCCAGCAGCGGGTACCAAAGCTCTGGGGCCAACGTCCTGACTTTC
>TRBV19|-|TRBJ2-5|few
CASSIRGPGAAQNQETQYF
TGTGCCAGTAGTATCCGGGGACCAGGCGCTGCACAGAATCAAGAGACCCAGTACTTC
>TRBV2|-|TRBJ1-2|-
CASKLSAQDYGYTF
TGTGCCAGCAAGTTGTCAGCCCAGGACTATGGCTACACCTTC
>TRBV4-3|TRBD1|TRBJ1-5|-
CASSQDRAYQPQHF
TGCGCCAGCAGCCAGGACAGGGCCTATCAGCCCCAGCATTTT
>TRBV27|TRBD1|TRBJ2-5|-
CASSPTGGRETQYF
TGTGCCAGCAGTCCGACAGGGGGAAGAGAGACCCAGTACTTC
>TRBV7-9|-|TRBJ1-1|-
CASSLILTEAFF
TGTGCCAGCAGCCTAATCCTTACTGAAGCTTTCTTT
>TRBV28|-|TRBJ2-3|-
CASSFPPSGGVSTDTQYF
TGTGCCAGCAGTTTTCCACCTTCCGGCGGAGTTAGCACAGATACGCAGTATTTT
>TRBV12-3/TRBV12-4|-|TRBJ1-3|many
CASSFAGNTIYF
TGTGCCAGCAGCTTCGCTGGAAACACCATATATTTT
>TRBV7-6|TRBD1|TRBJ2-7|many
CASSPNTGQLYEQYF
TGTGCCAGCAGCCCAAATACGGGACAGTTATACGAGCAGTACTTC
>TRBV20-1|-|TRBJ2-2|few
CSAKLDSAITNTNNTGELFF
TGCAGTGCAAAGCTCGACAGTGCCATAACCAATACAAACAACACCGGGGAGCTGTTTTTT
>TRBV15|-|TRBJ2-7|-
CATSRDPNPRRNAYEQYF
TGTGCCACCAGCAGAGACCCGAATCCCAGAAGAAACGCCTACGAGCAGTACTTC
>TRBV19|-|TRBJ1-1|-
CASGAGTVNTEAFF
TGTGCCAGTGGAGCCGGGACGGTGAACACTGAAGCTTTCTTT
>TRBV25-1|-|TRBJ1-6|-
CASSDPTGDAKRSPLHF
TGTGCCAGCAGTGACCCCACAGGAGATGCAAAGCGCTCACCCCTCCACTTT
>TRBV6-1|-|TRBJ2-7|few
CASKDRHLTYEQYF
TGTGCCAGCAAAGACAGGCATCTTACCTACGAGCAGTACTTC
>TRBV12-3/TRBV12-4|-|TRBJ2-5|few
CASSLAPSVGETQYF
TGTGCCAGCAGTTTAGCGCCTAGTGTCGGGGAGACCCAGTACTTC
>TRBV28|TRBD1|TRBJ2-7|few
CASSLLQGYDEQYF
TGTGCCAGCAGTTTATTACAGGGGTACGACGAGCAGTACTTC
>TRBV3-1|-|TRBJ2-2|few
CASGGRGGTGELFF
TGTGCCAGCGGGGGCCGTGGAGGCACCGGGGAGCTGTTTTTT
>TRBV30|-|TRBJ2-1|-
CAWSVSGNEQFF
TGTGCCTGGAGTGTATCTGGAAATGAGCAGTTCTTC
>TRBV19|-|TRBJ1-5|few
CASSWGSGGNQPQHF
TGTGCCAGTAGTTGGGGGTCCGGAGGCAATCAGCCCCAGCATTTT
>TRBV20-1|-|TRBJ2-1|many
CSAFDYNEQFF
TGCAGTGCTTTCGATTACAATGAGCAGTTCTTC
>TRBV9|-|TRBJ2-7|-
CASSVDPGREQYF
TGTGCCAGCAGCGTAGATCCGGGGCGGGAGCAGTACTTC
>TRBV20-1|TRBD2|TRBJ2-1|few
CSAHLSGSSYNEQFF
TGCAGTGCTCACCTTAGCGGGAGCTCCTACAATGAGCAGTTCTTC
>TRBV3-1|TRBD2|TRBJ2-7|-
CASSQGTGLAYEQYF
TGTGCCAGCAGCCAAGGAACGGGACTAGCCTACGAGCAGTACTTC
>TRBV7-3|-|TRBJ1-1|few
CASSSGHQNTEAFF
TGTGCCAGCAGCTCGGGACACCAGAACACTGAAGCTTTCTTT
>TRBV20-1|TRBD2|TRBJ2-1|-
CSARTSGRAYNEQFF
TGCAGTGCTAGGACTAGCGGGAGGGCATATAATGAGCAGTTCTTC
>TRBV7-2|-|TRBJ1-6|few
CASSLVGPTNSPLHF
TGTGCCAGCAGCTTAGTGGGACCGACTAATTCACCCCTCCACTTT
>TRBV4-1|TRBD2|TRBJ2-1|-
CASSRPGTSNEQFF
TGCGCCAGCAGCCGCCCCGGGACTAGCAATGAGCAGTTCTTC
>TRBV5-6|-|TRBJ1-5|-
CASSLGRINQPQHF
TGTGCCAGCAGCTTAGGCAGGATTAATCAGCCCCAGCATTTT
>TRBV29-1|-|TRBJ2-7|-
CSVGYIREEQYF
TGCAGCGTTGGCTATATAAGGGAAGAGCAGTACTTC
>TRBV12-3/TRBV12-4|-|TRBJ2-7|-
CASSLGPRKLYEQYF
TGTGCCAGCAGTTTAGGTCCTAGGAAGCTCTACGAGCAGTACTTC
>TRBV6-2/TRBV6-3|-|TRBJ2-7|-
CASSYAETDEQYF
TGTGCCAGCAGTTACGCCGAGACGGACGAGCAGTACTTC
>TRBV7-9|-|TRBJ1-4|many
CASSLGASGAEKLFF
TGTGCCAGCAGCTTAGGTGCATCGGGGGCTGAAAAACTGTTTTTT
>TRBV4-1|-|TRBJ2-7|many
CASSQIPQDLYEQYF
TGCGCCAGCAGCCAAATCCCGCAAGATCTTTACGAGCAGTACTTC
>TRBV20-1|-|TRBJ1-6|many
CSARQGNSPLHF
TGCAGTGCTAGACAGGGGAATTCACCCCTCCACTTT
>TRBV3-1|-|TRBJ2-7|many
CASSQASFNYEQYF
TGTGCCAGCAGCCAAGCCAGCTTCAACTACGAGCAGTACTTC
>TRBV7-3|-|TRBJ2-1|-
CASSLSFFYNEQFF
TGTGCCAGCAGCTTATCGTTTTTTTACAATGAGCAGTTCTTC
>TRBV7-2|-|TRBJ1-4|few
CASSLVVGRGGEKLFF
TGTGCCAGCAGCTTAGTGGTCGGCAGGGGTGGCGAAAAACTGTTTTTT
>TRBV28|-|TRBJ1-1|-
CASSLSSGFGGTEAFF
TGTGCCAGCAGTTTATCATCCGGGTTCGGGGGGACTGAAGCTTTCTTT
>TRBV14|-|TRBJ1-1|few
CASSQVWDGEAFF
TGTGCCAGCAGCCAAGTATGGGACGGTGAAGCTTTCTTT
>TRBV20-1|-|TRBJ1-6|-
CSARDSGRVSYNSPLHF
TGCAGTGCTAGAGATTCTGGAAGAGTCTCCTATAATTCACCCCTCCACTTT
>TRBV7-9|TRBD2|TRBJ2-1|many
CASSRGLGSNEQFF
TGTGCCAGCAGCAGGGGACTAGGGAGCAATGAGCAGTTCTTC
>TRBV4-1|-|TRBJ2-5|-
CARLLRAGHQPIQETQYF
TGCGCACGACTTCTTCGGGCAGGCCACCAACCAATCCAAGAGACCCAGTACTTC
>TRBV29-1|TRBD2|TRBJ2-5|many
CSVEDRTSVYF
TGCAGCGTTGAAGATAGGACTAGCGTGTACTTC
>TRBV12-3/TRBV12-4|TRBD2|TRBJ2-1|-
CASSYWAGGPNEQFF
TGTGCCAGCAGTTATTGGGCGGGAGGGCCGAATGAGCAGTTCTTC
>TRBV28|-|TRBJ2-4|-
CASSFTRDIIQYF
TGTGCCAGCAGCTTTACCCGGGACATTATTCAGTACTTC
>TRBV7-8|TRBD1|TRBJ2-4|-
CASSRTDRGNIQYF
TGTGCCAGCAGCCGCACGGACAGGGGAAACATTCAGTACTTC
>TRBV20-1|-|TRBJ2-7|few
CSARGRSADEQYF
TGCAGTGCTAGAGGTAGAAGTGCCGACGAGCAGTACTTC
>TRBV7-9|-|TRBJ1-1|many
CASSLGQKDEAFF
TGTGCCAGCAGCTTAGGACAAAAGGATGAAGCTTTCTTT
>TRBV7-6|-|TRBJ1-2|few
CASSLTGARPSSDYGYTF
TGTGCCAGCAGCTTGACGGGGGCCCGGCCCTCGAGCGACTATGGCTACACCTTC